These 18 T cell receptor beta chains originate from one sample sequenced in a study of T cell responses to AZD1222 COVID-19 vaccine. Assay: immunoSEQ multiplex PCR; the TCRdb copy retains only in-frame clones and omits some. The repertoire includes 89,000 or so clones, 70% to 90% of them detected once, and around 5.9% sits in the top ten. Source: peripheral blood, taken 28 days after the second AZD1222 dose. The source is an adult who received the AZD1222 COVID-19 vaccine.

The table lists this clone with a few counts. V and J are TRBV14 and TRBJ2-1; tentatively, D is TRBD2 (6 bases). Trimming pared 0 bases from V and 7 bases from J, leaving 19 bases between. Looked up from germline, CDR1 is SGHDN and CDR2 is FVKESK. There are 17 residues in the CDR3. The CDR3 spells CASSQDSRSGFGNEQFF. DNA for the CDR3: TGTGCCAGCAGCCAAGATAGCAGGAGCGGGTTCGGTAATGAGCAGTTCTTC.

V is TRBV28 and J is TRBJ1-3; a weak D match, TRBD1 (5 bases). Per germline, CDR1 MDHEN and CDR2 SYDVKM. Trimming shortened V by 8 bases and J by 0 bases, and 11 bases separated the two germline ends. This CDR3 region has 14 residues. Here the CDR3 reads CASWGPSSGNTIYF. The CDR3 coding sequence is TGTGCCAGCTGGGGCCCAAGCTCTGGAAACACCATATATTTT.

The rearrangement uses TRBV28 and TRBJ2-2; perhaps TRBD1 as D (6 bases). V was trimmed by 6 bases and J by 5 bases, leaving 16 bases between them. Germline V lookup: CDR1 MDHEN, CDR2 SYDVKM. The CDR3 is made up of 15 amino acids. The CDR3 region is CASRTPNRVTGELFF. CDR3 nucleotide sequence: TGTGCCAGCAGGACACCTAACAGGGTAACCGGGGAGCTGTTTTTT.

The chain employs TRBV25-1 and TRBJ1-4; no firm D call. CDR1 MGHDK and CDR2 SYGVNS come from the germline V gene. The CDR3 is 14 residues long. Trimming removed 4 bases from V and 2 bases from J, with 8 bases in between. Here the CDR3 reads CASSVRLTNEKLFF. CDR3 nucleotides: TGTGCCAGCAGTGTAAGGCTTACTAATGAAAAACTGTTTTTT.

CDR3: CASSLLPEREQYF. The CDR3, as DNA: TGCGCCAGCAGCTTGCTCCCGGAGCGGGAGCAGTACTTC. The chain recombines TRBV5-1 with TRBJ2-7; D possibly corresponds to TRBD2 (5 bases). Germline CDR1 SGHRS, CDR2 YFSETQ. V was pared by 1 base and J by 7 bases, with 12 bases between. The CDR3 is made up of 13 amino acids.

This chain links TRBV29-1 with TRBJ2-2; TRBD2 might be the D (6 bases). V lost 7 bases, J lost 4 bases, and 25 bases lay in between. The germline CDR1 and CDR2 sequences are SQVTM and ANQGSEA. This CDR3 comprises 17 residues. CDR3 amino acids: CSAATLGSGGGTGELFF. The CDR3 region has the DNA TGCAGCGCCGCCACCCTTGGGTCCGGGGGAGGCACCGGGGAGCTGTTTTTT.

This sequence joins TRBV6-2 or TRBV6-3 and TRBJ1-5; 10 bases are shared with TRBD1. After removal of 6 bases from V and 8 bases from J, the junction contained 13 bases not matched to a gene. Germline assignment: CDR1 MNHEY and CDR2 SVGEGT. The CDR3 runs 16 residues. The CDR3 sequence is CASSSSQGQGIEPQHF. The CDR3 DNA follows: TGTGCCAGCAGCTCCTCGCAGGGACAGGGGATAGAGCCCCAGCATTTT.

The chain employs TRBV28 and TRBJ2-7, with unresolved D. There are 10 residues in the CDR3. Germline loops: CDR1 MDHEN, CDR2 SYDVKM. V was shortened by 10 bases and J by 1 base, with 5 bases between the two germline ends. CDR3 protein: CATESYEQYF. CDR3 coding DNA: TGTGCCACCGAATCCTACGAGCAGTACTTC.

The chain has TRBV28 and TRBJ1-5; 8 bases align to TRBD1. Germline V gene lookup returns CDR1 MDHEN and CDR2 SYDVKM. This CDR3 comprises 14 residues. V trimming: 6 bases; J trimming: 7 bases; junction bases outside the gene matches: 8. The CDR3 loop is CASSQTGDRQPQHF. The CDR3 bases are TGTGCCAGCAGCCAGACAGGGGACAGGCAGCCCCAGCATTTT.

The chain recombines TRBV10-3 with TRBJ1-2; no definite D call. V lost 0 bases, J lost 2 bases, and 13 bases lay in between. This CDR3 spans 16 amino acids. Germline lookup yields CDR1 ENHRY and CDR2 SYGVKD. In nucleotides, the CDR3 is TGTGCCATCAGTGAGTCCCGACTGGGTATGAACTATGGCTACACCTTC. The encoded protein is CAISESRLGMNYGYTF.

The chain uses TRBV7-9 and TRBJ1-4; tentatively, D is TRBD1 (6 bases). Germline CDR1 SEHNR, CDR2 FQNEAQ (reference sequence). CDR3 length equals 15 residues. V was trimmed by 0 bases and J by 5 bases, leaving 10 bases between them. This CDR3 is CASSLAQGPNEKLFF. In DNA form, the CDR3 reads TGTGCCAGCAGCTTAGCGCAGGGGCCGAATGAAAAACTGTTTTTT.

The chain employs TRBV4-1 and TRBJ1-1, with no clear D. V shed 1 base and J shed 11 bases, with 17 bases lying between them. CDR1 is MGHRA, CDR2 YSYEKL, per germline. This CDR3 contains 14 residues. This CDR3 is CASSQVPLSESAFF. DNA of the CDR3: TGCGCCAGCAGCCAAGTTCCCCTTTCAGAGTCGGCTTTCTTT.

This clone has more than one count but fewer than ten. This chain connects TRBV28 to TRBJ1-4; the D gene is possibly TRBD1 (5 bases). Germline V lookup: CDR1 MDHEN, CDR2 SYDVKM. The CDR3 contains 18 residues. Trimming cost V 2 bases and J 0 bases, with 16 bases left between them. The CDR3 DNA follows: TGTGCCAGCAGTTTAGGGGGAAATTGGCTGACAACTAATGAAAAACTGTTTTTT. It is translated as CASSLGGNWLTTNEKLFF. Filled out from reference TRBV28 and TRBJ1-4, the complete variable domain reads DVKVTQSSRYLVKRTGEKVFLECVQDMDHENMFWYRQDPGLGLRLIYFSYDVKMKEKGDIPEGYSVSREKKERFSLILESASTNQTSMYLCASSLGGNWLTTNEKLFFGSGTQLSVL.

The gene calls are TRBV27 and TRBJ2-7, with D uncertain. Trimming removed 5 bases from V and 0 bases from J, with 11 bases in between. The CDR3 is made up of 14 amino acids. Germline loops: CDR1 MNHEY, CDR2 SMNVEV (reference sequence). CDR3 in amino acids: CASSPRRSSYEQYF. The CDR3 region has the DNA TGTGCCAGCAGTCCCCGCAGAAGCTCCTACGAGCAGTACTTC.

The chain is built from TRBV28 and TRBJ1-5; tentative D call: TRBD1 (6 bases). The CDR3 totals 14 residues. Germline-derived CDR1 and CDR2 are MDHEN and SYDVKM. V was clipped by 5 bases and J by 3 bases, with 11 bases between them. CDR3 in DNA: TGTGCCAGCAGTCTTACAGGGAACAATCAGCCCCAGCATTTT. Its protein product is CASSLTGNNQPQHF.

V gene TRBV30 combines with J gene TRBJ2-7, with D tentatively TRBD2 (6 bases). The CDR3 spans 14 residues. CDR1 and CDR2 (germline): GTSNPN, SVGIG (reference sequence). The V end was cut by 8 bases, the J end by 2 bases, with 19 bases between. The CDR3 here is CAGEVGGFTYEQYF. The CDR3 coding sequence is TGTGCCGGGGAGGTCGGCGGGTTTACCTACGAGCAGTACTTC.

This clone was detected only a few times. The chain joins TRBV28 to TRBJ1-5; D gene unclear. Trimming removed 1 base from V and 5 bases from J, with 12 bases in between. The CDR3 loop spans 15 amino acids. In germline, CDR1 is MDHEN, CDR2 SYDVKM. The CDR3 reads CASSLLQSRYQPQHF. In DNA form, the CDR3 reads TGTGCCAGCAGTTTATTGCAAAGTCGCTATCAGCCCCAGCATTTT.

This sequence joins TRBV5-1 and TRBJ2-3; 8 nucleotides line up with TRBD2. Germline-derived CDR1 and CDR2 are SGHRS and YFSETQ. The CDR3 sequence is 14 residues long. V dropped 1 base and J dropped 6; count of bases not matched to a gene: 4. CDR3 nucleotide sequence: TGCGCCAGCAGCTTGATGTCTAGCGGGGATACGCAGTATTTT. Translating gives CASSLMSSGDTQYF. Full variable domain (outside the CDR3, taken from reference TRBV5-1 and TRBJ2-3): KAGVTQTPRYLIKTRGQQVTLSCSPISGHRSVSWYQQTPGQGLQFLFEYFSETQRNKGNFPGRFSGRQFSNSRSEMNVSTLELGDSALYLCASSLMSSGDTQYFGPGTRLTVL.